The 30 T cell receptor beta chains given below trace back to one sample, sequenced in a study of control samples from healthy donors and cancer patients. Libraries were prepared by immunoSEQ multiplex PCR; TCRdb keeps only in-frame clonotypes and omits some of them. Among about 150,000 clones listed, approximately 91% were seen once. The sequenced material came from blood. The receptors stem from a woman aged 40-49 years in good health.

CDR3 protein: CASKELRGGDTEAFF. Here the CDR3 DNA reads TGTGCCAGTAAAGAGCTCCGGGGTGGGGACACTGAAGCTTTCTTT. The genes are TRBV2 and TRBJ1-1; no firm D call. Looked up from germline, CDR1 is SNHLY and CDR2 is FYNNEI. The CDR3 is 15 residues long. Trimming stripped 9 bases from V and 3 bases from J, with 20 bases between.

The chain has TRBV10-3 and TRBJ1-2; D is unclear. The CDR3 runs 13 residues. Germline V lookup: CDR1 ENHRY, CDR2 SYGVKD. Trimming took off 10 bases at V and 2 bases at J, with 14 bases between the two ends. CDR3 nucleotides: TGTGCCACACGAGAGGAGACCAACTATGGCTACACCTTC. Protein product: CATREETNYGYTF.

V and J are TRBV2 and TRBJ2-7; possibly TRBD1 for D (6 bases). The CDR3 has 15 amino acids. Trimming left V 1 base short and J 0 bases short, with 10 bases between. CDR1 SNHLY and CDR2 FYNNEI come from the germline V gene. The DNA of the CDR3 is TGTGCCAGCAGTGAAGGGACAGCGGCCTCCTACGAGCAGTACTTC. This gives the protein CASSEGTAASYEQYF.

The chain carries TRBV6-2 or TRBV6-3 and TRBJ1-5, with 7 bases fitting TRBD1. The germline V gene has CDR1 MNHEY and CDR2 SVGEGT. This CDR3 has 15 residues. Losses at the gene ends were 4 bases for V and 7 bases for J; bases not matched to a gene: 10. In nucleotides, the CDR3 is TGTGCCAGCAGTTGGGCACAGGGGAAAAAACAGCCCCAGCATTTT. Protein sequence: CASSWAQGKKQPQHF.

This chain joins TRBV4-1 and TRBJ1-1, with D possibly matching TRBD1 (5 bases). V gave up 0 bases and J gave up 0 bases, with 17 bases separating them. The V gene's germline CDR1 is MGHRA and CDR2 YSYEKL. The CDR3 totals 18 residues. The CDR3 bases are TGCGCCAGCAGCCAAGACTGGACGGGGGGATATATGAACACTGAAGCTTTCTTT. Encoded protein: CASSQDWTGGYMNTEAFF.

This chain joins TRBV7-9 and TRBJ1-6; no firm D call. Between the trimmed V and J ends, which lost 7 bases and 1 base, there was a span of 8 bases. This CDR3 spans 14 amino acids. In germline, CDR1 is SEHNR, CDR2 FQNEAQ (reference sequence). The chain's CDR3 is CASTDPSYNSPLHF. DNA of the CDR3: TGTGCCAGCACTGACCCTTCCTATAATTCACCCCTCCACTTT.

The chain recombines TRBV27 with TRBJ2-2; no definite D call. The length of the CDR3 is 15 residues. The germline V gene encodes CDR1 MNHEY and CDR2 SMNVEV (reference sequence). V gave up 5 bases and J gave up 6 bases, with 16 bases separating them. The CDR3 reads CASSLRPGSAGELFF. The CDR3 nucleotides read TGTGCCAGCAGTCTTAGACCCGGGTCAGCCGGGGAGCTGTTTTTT.

Concerning this clone: One junction end disagrees with the germline gene, perhaps due to a read error. This chain links TRBV7-2 with TRBJ2-1, with D perhaps TRBD1 (5 bases). This CDR3 contains 15 residues. Germline values: CDR1 SGHTA, CDR2 FQGNSA. Here the CDR3 DNA reads TGTGCCAGCACCCTGTGGGGCGCCTCCCACAATGAGCAGTTCTTC. Translation: CASTLWGASHNEQFF.

This rearrangement joins TRBV20-1 to TRBJ2-5; D is unresolved. Germline values: CDR1 DFQATT, CDR2 SNEGSKA (reference sequence). Trimming took 3 bases from V and 1 from J, leaving 12 bases between them. The CDR3 runs to 14 residues. CDR3 DNA: TGCAGTGCTAGTGACCCGGCGTCCCAAGAGACCCAGTACTTC. It specifies CSASDPASQETQYF.

This clone has only a few counts. This chain uses TRBV3-1 (or the pseudogene TRBV3-2) with TRBJ1-3; D is unresolved. Germline V gene sequence: CDR1 LGHDT, CDR2 YNNKEL (reference sequence). There are 14 residues in the CDR3. V lost 5 bases and J lost 0, with 8 bases in between. Written as DNA, the CDR3 is TGTGCCAGCAGCTACCGGGTCTCTGGAAACACCATATATTTT. Translating gives CASSYRVSGNTIYF.

Of note for this clone: Other DNA sequences in this sample translate to the same CDR3. V is TRBV6-5 and J is TRBJ2-1; D gene ambiguous. The CDR3 consists of 14 residues. Trimming shortened V by 4 bases and J by 0 bases, and 7 bases separated the two germline ends. Germline V lookup: CDR1 MNHEY, CDR2 SVGAGI. The CDR3 is CASSSSFSYNEQFF. CDR3 nucleotide sequence: TGTGCCAGCAGTTCGAGTTTCTCCTACAATGAGCAGTTCTTC.

This rearrangement joins TRBV28 to TRBJ1-6; no clear D gene. Germline-derived CDR1 and CDR2 are MDHEN and SYDVKM. This CDR3 has 15 residues. V was cut by 5 bases and J by 14 bases, with 22 bases left in between. The CDR3 reads CASSLEFDGLLALHF. The CDR3 DNA reads as TGTGCCAGCAGTCTAGAATTTGACGGGCTTCTGGCCCTCCACTTT.

The chain employs TRBV24-1 and TRBJ2-1; D gene unclear. V lost 3 bases and J lost 8, with 10 bases in between. The CDR3 spans 13 residues. CDR1 and CDR2 from the germline V gene are KGHDR and SFDVKD. The CDR3 DNA reads as TGTGCCACCAGTGATCCGAACTCGGATGAGCAGTTCTTC. This translates into CATSDPNSDEQFF.

The chain joins TRBV6-5 to TRBJ1-2; no reliable D call. The CDR3 loop spans 14 amino acids. Trimming pared 0 bases from V and 4 bases from J, leaving 9 bases between. Germline V CDR1 and CDR2: MNHEY, SVGAGI. The CDR3 spells CASSYSLVSYGYTF. The CDR3 nucleotides read TGTGCCAGCAGTTACTCGCTGGTTTCCTATGGCTACACCTTC.

This chain uses TRBV27 with TRBJ1-5, with 10 bases fitting TRBD1. The CDR3 length is 17 residues. The germline V gene encodes CDR1 MNHEY and CDR2 SMNVEV (reference sequence). The ends lost 6 bases at V and 0 bases at J; junction bases unmatched: 8. CDR3 bases: TGTGCCAGCAGGACAGGGGGCACCGTGTATAGCAATCAGCCCCAGCATTTT. The encoded protein is CASRTGGTVYSNQPQHF.

The V and J genes are TRBV3-1 (or the pseudogene TRBV3-2) and TRBJ2-1; D unresolved. Trimming took off 0 bases at V and 10 bases at J, with 13 bases between the two ends. CDR3 size: 14 residues. CDR1 and CDR2 from the germline V gene are LGHDT and YNNKEL (reference sequence). CDR3 region: CASSQETAAGEQFF. The DNA for the CDR3 is TGTGCCAGCAGCCAAGAAACGGCGGCCGGGGAGCAGTTCTTC.

The chain joins TRBV10-1 to TRBJ2-1; no definite D call. Trimming stripped 5 bases from V and 7 bases from J, with 15 bases between. This CDR3 spans 14 amino acids. Germline loops: CDR1 WNHNN, CDR2 SYGVQD (reference sequence). For the CDR3, the DNA is TGCGCCAGCAGTCTCCTATCCGAGTGGAATGAGCAGTTCTTC. It specifies CASSLLSEWNEQFF.

This clone has just one count. The chain joins TRBV5-6 to TRBJ1-1; 10 bases match TRBD1. The V gene's germline CDR1 is SGHDT and CDR2 YYEEEE. The junction had 7 bases not matched to a gene; V was cut back by 7 bases and J by 4 bases. The CDR3 covers 14 residues. For the CDR3, the DNA is TGTGCCAGCGAACCCGGGACAGGGGTCACTGAAGCTTTCTTT. Encoded protein: CASEPGTGVTEAFF.

The chain combines TRBV6-5 with TRBJ2-6; D remains ambiguous. The CDR3 sequence is 15 residues long. Germline CDR1 is MNHEY and CDR2 is SVGAGI. V was cut by 3 bases and J by 2 bases, with 8 bases left in between. The CDR3 sequence is CASSYLGAGANVLTF. CDR3 nucleotides: TGTGCCAGCAGTTATTTAGGAGCTGGGGCCAACGTCCTGACTTTC.

This clone occurred a few times. The CDR3 sequence is CASSLLGTDEQYF. The CDR3 bases are TGTGCCAGCAGTTTACTAGGGACAGACGAGCAGTACTTC. The rearrangement joins TRBV28 to TRBJ2-7; TRBD1 aligns across 7 bases. The germline gives CDR1 MDHEN, CDR2 SYDVKM. The CDR3 loop spans 13 amino acids. With 2 bases clipped from V and 5 bases from J, the junction kept 3 bases outside the gene matches.

The rearrangement joins TRBV5-1 to TRBJ2-4; 8 bases are a match to TRBD1. Per the germline V gene, CDR1 is SGHRS and CDR2 is YFSETQ. This CDR3 comprises 14 residues. J was trimmed by 4 bases and V by 0 bases; bases with no gene match: 0. CDR3 DNA sequence: TGCGCCAGCAGCTTGGGGACAGGGAAAAACATTCAGTACTTC. Its translation: CASSLGTGKNIQYF. Supplemented by reference TRBV5-1 and TRBJ2-4, the full variable domain reads KAGVTQTPRYLIKTRGQQVTLSCSPISGHRSVSWYQQTPGQGLQFLFEYFSETQRNKGNFPGRFSGRQFSNSRSEMNVSTLELGDSALYLCASSLGTGKNIQYFGAGTRLSVL.

This chain uses TRBV18 with TRBJ2-2, with unresolved D. The V and J ends lost 2 bases and 9 bases respectively, with 7 bases between them. Looked up from germline, CDR1 is KGHSH and CDR2 is LQKENI. CDR3 length equals 12 residues. The CDR3 DNA sequence: TGTGCCAGCTCACCATATGGCCGGGAGCTGTTTTTT. This encodes CASSPYGRELFF.

The genes are TRBV29-1 and TRBJ1-2; 11 bases fit TRBD1. V was pared by 5 bases and J by 5 bases, with 4 bases of the junction left unmatched. The CDR3 contains 13 residues. CDR1 is SQVTM and CDR2 is ANQGSEA in the germline V gene. The CDR3 DNA is TGCAGCGTTTCTGGACAGGGGGCTTATGGCTACACCTTC. Protein product: CSVSGQGAYGYTF.

The V and J genes are TRBV5-1 and TRBJ1-1; a possible D gene is TRBD1 (6 bases). V was clipped by 0 bases and J by 0 bases, with 9 bases between them. Germline CDR1 and CDR2: SGHRS and YFSETQ. There are 15 residues in the CDR3. This chain's CDR3 is CASSLGGRVNTEAFF. In nucleotides, the CDR3 is TGCGCCAGCAGCTTGGGGGGGCGCGTGAACACTGAAGCTTTCTTT.

The rearrangement uses TRBV27 and TRBJ2-1; weak D call: TRBD1 (5 bases). The CDR3 has 11 residues. V lost 8 bases, J lost 9 bases, and 11 bases lay in between. Germline CDR1 and CDR2: MNHEY and SMNVEV (reference sequence). The CDR3 protein is CASGLGPEQFF. Here the CDR3 DNA reads TGTGCCAGCGGATTGGGGCCTGAGCAGTTCTTC.

J is TRBJ2-1 and V is TRBV7-2; no clear D gene. CDR1 and CDR2 (germline): SGHTA, FQGNSA. V dropped 6 bases and J dropped 0 bases, with 6 bases sitting between them. This CDR3 has 13 amino acids. The DNA of the CDR3 is TGTGCCAGCAGACGGGCCTCCTACAATGAGCAGTTCTTC. Translated, it gives CASRRASYNEQFF.

This sequence joins TRBV19 and TRBJ1-2; D remains ambiguous. The CDR3 consists of 13 residues. Per the germline V gene, CDR1 is LNHDA and CDR2 is SQIVND (reference sequence). V was clipped by 2 bases and J by 4 bases, with 8 bases between them. The CDR3 protein is CASSIWGAYGYTF. CDR3 in DNA: TGTGCCAGTAGTATATGGGGTGCCTATGGCTACACCTTC.

This sequence joins TRBV7-2 and TRBJ2-7; D is undetermined. Germline CDR1 reads SGHTA; CDR2 reads FQGNSA. The CDR3 has 13 residues. Trimming pared 2 bases from V and 4 bases from J, leaving 9 bases between. The CDR3 bases are TGTGCCAGCAGCTTAACCGCTGGGTACGAGCAGTACTTC. This encodes CASSLTAGYEQYF.

The gene calls are TRBV5-1 and TRBJ2-1; 10 nucleotides align to TRBD1. Trimming cost V 3 bases and J 7 bases; bases outside gene matches: 10. The CDR3 consists of 16 residues. CDR1 is SGHRS and CDR2 is YFSETQ in the germline V gene. CDR3 loop: CASSSLSGQGWNEQFF. In nucleotides, the CDR3 is TGCGCCAGCAGCTCCCTCTCGGGACAGGGGTGGAATGAGCAGTTCTTC.

The V gene is TRBV28, the J gene TRBJ1-5; D unclear. The CDR3 covers 14 residues. Germline V gene data show CDR1 as MDHEN and CDR2 as SYDVKM. Trimming took 4 bases from V and 0 from J, leaving 7 bases between them. The CDR3 DNA reads TGTGCCAGCAGTTCCCGTTATAGCAATCAGCCCCAGCATTTT. Translating gives CASSSRYSNQPQHF.